These T cell receptor beta chains were read from a single sample in a study of T-cell memory formation after mild COVID-19. TCRdb reprocessed the 5' RACE reads via MiXCR and lists one record per CDR3 protein. The sample shows some 290,000 distinct CDR3 sequences, under 20% of them seen only once. Sequencing was carried out using PBMCs or a T cell subset sorted from them (not recorded which). Receptors were obtained from a young man who had mild COVID-19 (a few samples of this study predate the infection). Cell type and time point are not known. The CDR3 runs from the conserved cysteine through the conserved F or W.

TRBV7-2	TRBJ1-5	CASSLDRGNQPQHF
TRBV25-1	TRBJ2-1	CASSDDTRPYNEQFF
TRBV4-1	TRBJ1-2	CASSQDLRQGPYGYTF
TRBV6-2/TRBV6-3	TRBJ2-3	CASSIGQYTDTQYF
TRBV27	TRBJ2-1	CASSLKGRPFF
TRBV5-1	TRBJ1-2	CASSLARDEVYTF
TRBV7-2	TRBJ1-4	CASSLVGRGQEKLFF
TRBV12-3/TRBV12-4	TRBJ2-6	CASSFRRRLNLNSGANVLTF
TRBV11-2	TRBJ2-3	CASSLQGFTDTQYF
TRBV5-4	TRBJ1-6	CASSPRIGVNSPLHF
TRBV7-2	TRBJ2-1	CASSLALSGNEQFF
TRBV6-4	TRBJ2-3	CASSPASSNTQYF
TRBV20-1	TRBJ1-5	CSAKSGTEYNQPQHF
TRBV5-6	TRBJ2-5	CASSPGPLQETQYF
TRBV29-1	TRBJ2-3	CSAQPQGDTQYF
TRBV5-6	TRBJ1-1	CASLLGSGNTEAFF
TRBV5-1	TRBJ2-2	CASSLRQGLAGELFF
TRBV27	TRBJ2-1	CARGTAIDNEQFF
TRBV7-2	TRBJ2-1	CASSTAGGRDNEQFF
TRBV4-3	TRBJ2-2	CASSQDKAGGPNTGELFF
TRBV7-8	TRBJ2-5	CASSSTIRQAQETQYF
TRBV20-1	TRBJ1-1	CSAKSDSLANTEAFF
TRBV6-5	TRBJ2-7	CASSNYRGLEQYF
TRBV14	TRBJ2-5	CASSRLAGGIAGETQYF
TRBV4-3	TRBJ1-5	CASRQGMEWNQPQHF
TRBV27	TRBJ2-3	CASSPGTSGGALTDTQYF
TRBV7-9	TRBJ2-2	CASSLPGGGGELFF
TRBV18	TRBJ2-2	CASSPPSWPPGTGELFF
TRBV7-6	TRBJ2-5	CASSLSAETQYF
TRBV3-1	TRBJ1-2	CASSQLDGRGYTF
TRBV4-2	TRBJ2-3	CASSPTSGSYTDTQYF
TRBV7-9	TRBJ2-4	CASSLAGQGVQYF
TRBV6-5	TRBJ2-3	CASSYAGGGTDTQYF
TRBV20-1	TRBJ2-1	CSAIHSGGAVEQFF
TRBV12-3/TRBV12-4	TRBJ2-7	CASSFDGGPYEQYF